Only a few counts were recorded for the clone carrying this T cell receptor beta chain. With 5 bases clipped from V and 2 bases from J, the junction kept 7 bases outside the gene matches. The CDR3 sequence is 15 residues long. Per germline, CDR1 SEHNR and CDR2 FQNEAQ (reference sequence). CD4+ cells of the naive, central memory, regulatory and stem cell-like memory types were sorted via CD45RO/CCR7/CD25/CD127/CD95/CD27. Of the isolated RNA, all was reverse transcribed, and so the sequenced material was expressed TCRB transcripts. The protocol was immunoSEQ multiplex PCR, while the TCRdb copy is restricted to in-frame clones and leaves out a portion. Of about 410,000 clones in the sample, approximately 15% are singletons; the top ten hold under 0.04%. The record originates from a study of beta chain features in type 1 diabetes.

The receptor was derived from a young man in good health. The chain employs TRBV7-9 and TRBJ2-3, with 7 bases that match TRBD2. Material: naive CD4+ T cells from blood. This CDR3 reads CASSPGGGYTDTQYF. The CDR3 DNA reads TGTGCCAGCAGCCCTGGCGGGGGATACACAGATACGCAGTATTTT. The whole variable domain, remainder taken from reference TRBV7-9 and TRBJ2-3, is DTGVSQNPRHKITKRGQNVTFRCDPISEHNRLYWYRQTLGQGPEFLTYFQNEAQLEKSRLLSDRFSAERPKGSFSTLEIQRTEQGDSAMYLCASSPGGGYTDTQYFGPGTRLTVL.